This T cell receptor beta chain was sequenced during a study of T cell responses to AZD1222 COVID-19 vaccine. V was pared by 2 bases and J by 5 bases, with 6 bases between. Germline V gives CDR1 LGHDT, CDR2 YNNKEL (reference sequence). The CDR3 totals 13 residues. Sequenced by immunoSEQ multiplex PCR; TCRdb stores in-frame clones only, minus some. The sample shows about 110,000 clones, roughly nine tenths of them seen only once. The sample in question was peripheral blood, obtained on day 0 of MenACWY control vaccination. This rearrangement joins TRBV3-1 (or the pseudogene TRBV3-2) to TRBJ2-2; D gene unclear. The TCR sequence derives from an adult in good health. CDR3 loop: CASSQLVTGELFF. CDR3 in DNA: TGTGCCAGCAGCCAACTGGTGACCGGGGAGCTGTTTTTT.